The 23 T cell receptor beta chains presented below share a single source sample, sequenced in a study of blood T cells in healthy people across ages. A sample-barcoded 5' primer and a J-beta primer mix were used in a second PCR of about 6 to 11 cycles. TCRdb re-analysed the 5' RACE reads in MiXCR, keeping a single row per CDR3 protein. This repertoire shows fewer than 800,000 distinct CDR3 sequences, around 45% found once; its top ten account for 25% to 35%. The material sequenced was blood. Every receptor here comes from a woman aged 60-75 years in good health.

With regard to this clonotype: A junction end diverges from the germline sequence, so it may reflect a read error. CDR3 nucleotides: TGTGCCAGCAATCCCGCGGGACGGTATACGCTGTATTTT. As protein: CASNPAGRYTLYF. V is TRBV27 and J is TRBJ2-3; D possibly corresponds to TRBD2 (6 bases). The germline V gene encodes CDR1 MNHEY and CDR2 SMNVEV (reference sequence). The CDR3 consists of 13 residues.

The chain couples TRBV2 to TRBJ2-1; D gene ambiguous. Germline V gene data show CDR1 as SNHLY and CDR2 as FYNNEI. Trimming took off 3 bases at V and 12 bases at J, with 9 bases between the two ends. The CDR3 contains 11 residues. CDR3 coding DNA: TGTGCCAGCAGTGAGTCGGGCACGCAGTTCTTC. This codes for CASSESGTQFF.

The J gene is TRBJ2-2, the V gene TRBV28; the D gene could be TRBD1 or TRBD2 (5 bases each). The length of the CDR3 is 15 residues. Trimming stripped 6 bases from V and 4 bases from J, with 15 bases between. Germline V gives CDR1 MDHEN, CDR2 SYDVKM. The CDR3 sequence is CASSPNPGSTGELFF. CDR3 DNA: TGTGCCAGCAGCCCGAACCCAGGGAGCACCGGGGAGCTGTTTTTT.

This clonotype was seen more than once but under ten times. The J gene is TRBJ2-7, the V gene TRBV10-3; D gene unclear. The germline CDR1 and CDR2 sequences are ENHRY and SYGVKD. The CDR3 runs to 11 residues. Trimming shortened V by 8 bases and J by 8 bases, and 13 bases separated the two germline ends. CDR3 nucleotide sequence: TGTGCCATCGGGCCCCGATCTCAGCAGTACTTC. This gives the protein CAIGPRSQQYF.

DNA of the CDR3: TGTGCCAGCAGTTTGCGACTAGCGGGAATGGAGACCCAGTACTTC. Its protein product is CASSLRLAGMETQYF. The chain recombines TRBV12-3 or TRBV12-4 with TRBJ2-4; 11 bases agree with TRBD2. The DNA end is a closer match to TRBJ2-5, so the J assignment may be wrong. The CDR3 contains 15 residues.

This rearrangement joins TRBV20-1 to TRBJ2-3; possible D gene TRBD2, 6 bases. The V end lost 3 bases, the J end lost 0 bases, and 16 bases lay between the germline ends. CDR3 size: 16 residues. From germline, CDR1 is DFQATT and CDR2 SNEGSKA (reference sequence). CDR3 amino acids: CSAREGVDRSTDTQYF. CDR3 DNA sequence: TGCAGTGCTAGGGAGGGCGTCGACAGAAGCACAGATACGCAGTATTTT.

The V gene is TRBV11-2, the J gene TRBJ1-2; maybe TRBD1 (5 bases). Per germline, CDR1 SGHAT and CDR2 FQNNGV. The CDR3 has 15 amino acids. V was pared by 5 bases and J by 5 bases, with 18 bases between. CDR3 residues: CASSLNGGGDYGYTF. The CDR3 DNA reads TGTGCCAGCAGCCTCAACGGGGGTGGGGATTATGGCTACACCTTC.

The chain combines TRBV7-9 with TRBJ1-1, with a possible D match to TRBD1 (6 bases). This CDR3 spans 15 amino acids. The V gene lost 3 bases and the J gene lost 0 bases, with 11 bases spanning the gap. From germline, CDR1 is SEHNR and CDR2 FQNEAQ (reference sequence). This CDR3 is CASSFQGTVNTEAFF. The CDR3 DNA follows: TGTGCCAGCAGCTTCCAGGGGACGGTGAACACTGAAGCTTTCTTT.

The chain employs TRBV27 and TRBJ2-1; TRBD2 matches 14 bases. With 4 bases clipped from V and 4 bases from J, the junction kept 12 bases outside the gene matches. This CDR3 has 19 residues. From germline, CDR1 is MNHEY and CDR2 SMNVEV (reference sequence). The CDR3, as DNA: TGTGCCAGCAGTTCCCCGACTAGCGGGAGGGCCGAGGGATACAATGAGCAGTTCTTC. The encoded protein is CASSSPTSGRAEGYNEQFF.

The chain recombines TRBV11-2 with TRBJ2-3; D not resolved. V dropped 4 bases and J dropped 8 bases, with 13 bases sitting between them. The CDR3 has 13 amino acids. The germline gives CDR1 SGHAT, CDR2 FQNNGV. CDR3 sequence (DNA): TGTGCCAGCAGCTCATTGAACATTAGTACGCAGTATTTT. Protein sequence: CASSSLNISTQYF.

The rearrangement links TRBV6-5 to TRBJ2-5, with D possibly being TRBD1 or TRBD2 (6 bases each). V was cut by 0 bases and J by 13 bases, with 15 bases left in between. The CDR3 is 13 amino acids. Looked up from germline, CDR1 is MNHEY and CDR2 is SVGAGI. The CDR3: CASSYSNRGRMYF. CDR3 coding DNA: TGTGCCAGCAGTTACTCGAATAGGGGGAGGATGTACTTC.

Note on this clonotype: Sequence at one end of the junction differs from germline and may be a read error. The rearrangement joins TRBV20-1 to TRBJ2-5; 12 positions match TRBD1. The germline CDR1 and CDR2 sequences are DFQATT and SNEGSKA (reference sequence). CDR3 length equals 15 residues. DNA of the CDR3: TGCAGGGCTAGAGATTGGGGACAGGGGGCTAGGGAGCAGTACTTC. It yields the protein CRARDWGQGAREQYF.

The rearrangement joins TRBV7-3 to TRBJ2-7; D ambiguous. Per germline, CDR1 SGHTA and CDR2 FQGTGA. CDR3 length: 12 residues. Trimming removed 5 bases at V and 6 bases at J, with 11 bases between. The CDR3 loop reads CASSNRVGEQYF. The CDR3 nucleotides are TGTGCCAGCAGCAATCGCGTGGGCGAGCAGTACTTC.

The chain uses TRBV5-6 and TRBJ2-3; D is ambiguous. Germline V gene sequence: CDR1 SGHDT, CDR2 YYEEEE. The CDR3 runs 13 residues. V lost 4 bases and J lost 5, with 11 bases in between. CDR3 protein: CASSVRFGDTQYF. The DNA of the CDR3 is TGTGCCAGCAGCGTCAGGTTTGGAGATACGCAGTATTTT. Full variable domain (missing parts from reference TRBV5-6 and TRBJ2-3): DAGVTQSPTHLIKTRGQQVTLRCSPKSGHDTVSWYQQALGQGPQFIFQYYEEEERQRGNFPDRFSGHQFPNYSSELNVNALLLGDSALYLCASSVRFGDTQYFGPGTRLTVL.

This chain uses TRBV6-2 or TRBV6-3 with TRBJ2-3, with 7 bases fitting TRBD1. V lost 6 bases to trimming and J lost 0 bases; unmatched junction nucleotides: 9. The CDR3 sequence is 16 residues long. The germline CDR1 and CDR2 sequences are MNHEY and SVGEGT. CDR3 residues: CASRDRNRASTDTQYF. The DNA for the CDR3 is TGTGCCAGCAGGGACAGGAACAGGGCGAGCACAGATACGCAGTATTTT.

The CDR3 region is CASSPPRVNSYEQYF. The DNA for the CDR3 is TGCGCCAGCAGCCCCCCCCGTGTGAACTCCTACGAGCAGTACTTC. V is TRBV5-1 and J is TRBJ2-7, with no clear D. The V end lost 4 bases, the J end lost 0 bases, and 14 bases lay between the germline ends. The length of the CDR3 is 15 residues. CDR1 is SGHRS, CDR2 YFSETQ, per germline.

In regard to this clonotype: One end of the junction is discordant with germline, which a read error may explain. The genes are TRBV7-2 and TRBJ2-3, with D possibly matching TRBD2 (5 bases). The germline V gene has CDR1 SGHTA and CDR2 FQGNSA. The CDR3 length is 14 residues. CDR3 bases: TGTGCCAGCAGCCCCCGCGGCTCCCGGGATACGCGGTATTTT. It specifies CASSPRGSRDTRYF.

This clonotype was counted between two and nine times. V usage is TRBV20-1 and J usage is TRBJ2-1; 9 positions match TRBD2. J was trimmed by 6 bases and V by 6 bases; bases with no gene match: 6. The CDR3 totals 13 residues. The V gene's germline CDR1 is DFQATT and CDR2 SNEGSKA (reference sequence). The CDR3 sequence is CSAPLAGLNEQFF. CDR3 bases: TGCAGTGCGCCTCTAGCGGGACTCAATGAGCAGTTCTTC.

This chain links TRBV10-3 with TRBJ2-5; D is unclear. The CDR3 has 14 amino acids. Germline assignment: CDR1 ENHRY and CDR2 SYGVKD. Trimming stripped 2 bases from V and 5 bases from J, with 12 bases between. As DNA, the CDR3 is TGTGCCATCAGTGAGCCGGGCAAAGTGGAGACCCAGTACTTC. Translated: CAISEPGKVETQYF.

The chain recombines TRBV7-2 with TRBJ2-1, with D tentatively TRBD2 (6 bases). V was trimmed by 5 bases and J by 9 bases, leaving 17 bases between them. The CDR3 is 14 residues long. Per the germline V gene, CDR1 is SGHTA and CDR2 is FQGNSA. This CDR3 is CASSPRGSGFEQFF. The CDR3 bases are TGTGCCAGCAGCCCCCGCGGTAGCGGCTTTGAGCAGTTCTTC.

The V call is TRBV6-4, the J call TRBJ2-1; possible D gene TRBD1, 5 bases. Germline lookup yields CDR1 MRHNA and CDR2 SNTAGT. Deletions cut 3 bases from V and 4 bases from J, with 7 bases between. This CDR3 is 13 amino acids long. This chain's CDR3 is CASSEQEYNEQFF. Written as DNA, the CDR3 is TGTGCCAGCAGTGAACAGGAATACAATGAGCAGTTCTTC.

This chain uses TRBV20-1 with TRBJ2-1; 7 bases are shared with TRBD2. Trimming removed 3 bases from V and 6 bases from J; junction bases left unmatched: 8. Germline V gene data show CDR1 as DFQATT and CDR2 as SNEGSKA (reference sequence). The CDR3 is 14 residues long. Here the CDR3 DNA reads TGCAGTGCTAGGGGGGACTACCATTTCAATGAGCAGTTCTTC. This translates into CSARGDYHFNEQFF.

As concerns this clonotype: It may be a read error: a sequence one base away is much more abundant. The CDR3 coding sequence is TGCAGTGCCCCCGGAGGGGGCCGTCCAGATACGCAGTATTTT. The encoded protein is CSAPGGGRPDTQYF. The J gene is TRBJ2-3, the V gene TRBV20-1; D might be TRBD1 (7 bases). V was shortened by 6 bases and J by 4 bases, with 17 bases between the two germline ends. The CDR3 sequence is 14 residues long. The germline V gene encodes CDR1 DFQATT and CDR2 SNEGSKA (reference sequence).